This T cell receptor (beta chain) was identified in a study of CD4 and CD8 cells across lung adenocarcinoma regions. Donors had localized lung adenocarcinoma, a non-small cell lung cancer. TCRdb re-called the PCR reads with MiXCR, one entry per CDR3 protein. The top ten clones hold about 22% of a sample with around 19,000 distinct CDR3 sequences, less than 65% of them seen once. Germline CDR1 reads MNHEY; CDR2 reads SMNVEV (reference sequence). V was clipped by 8 bases and J by 1 base, with 13 bases between them. The CDR3 has 14 amino acids. This chain joins TRBV27 and TRBJ2-3; D ambiguous. The source is a female donor with lung adenocarcinoma. The CD4 and CD8 labels of this study may be unreliable. The sample was CD8+ T cells from the center of a lung tumor. CDR3 sequence (DNA): TGTGCCAGCGGGATCTTATCCCGCACAGATACGCAGTATTTT. Encoded protein: CASGILSRTDTQYF.